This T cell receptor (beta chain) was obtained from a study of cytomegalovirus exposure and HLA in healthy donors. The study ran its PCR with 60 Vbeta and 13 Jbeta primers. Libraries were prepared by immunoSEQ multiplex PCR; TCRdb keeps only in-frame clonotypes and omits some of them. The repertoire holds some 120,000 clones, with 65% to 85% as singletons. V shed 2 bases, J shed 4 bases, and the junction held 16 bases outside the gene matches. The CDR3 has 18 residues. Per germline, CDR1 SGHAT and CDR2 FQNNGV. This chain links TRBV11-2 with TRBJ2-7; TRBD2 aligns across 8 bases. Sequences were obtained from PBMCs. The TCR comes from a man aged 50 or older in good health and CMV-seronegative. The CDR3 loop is CASSLITGPGLVDYEQYF. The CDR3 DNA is TGTGCCAGCAGCTTAATCACAGGACCGGGACTAGTGGATTACGAGCAGTACTTC.